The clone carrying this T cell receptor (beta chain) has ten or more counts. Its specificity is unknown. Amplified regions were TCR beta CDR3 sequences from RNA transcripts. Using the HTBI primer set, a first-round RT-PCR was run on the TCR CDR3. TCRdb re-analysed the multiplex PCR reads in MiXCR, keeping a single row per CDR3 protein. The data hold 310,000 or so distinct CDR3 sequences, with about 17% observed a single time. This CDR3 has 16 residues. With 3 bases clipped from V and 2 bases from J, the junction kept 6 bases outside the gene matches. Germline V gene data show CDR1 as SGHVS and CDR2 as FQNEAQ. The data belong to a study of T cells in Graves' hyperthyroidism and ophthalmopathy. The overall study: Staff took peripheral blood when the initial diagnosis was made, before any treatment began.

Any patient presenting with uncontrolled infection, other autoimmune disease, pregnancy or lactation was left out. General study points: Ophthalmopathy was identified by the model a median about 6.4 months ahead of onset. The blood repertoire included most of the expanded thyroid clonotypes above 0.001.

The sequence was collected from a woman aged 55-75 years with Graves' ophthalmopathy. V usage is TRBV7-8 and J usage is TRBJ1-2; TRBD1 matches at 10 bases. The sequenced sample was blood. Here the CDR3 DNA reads TGTGCCAGCAGCTTTGGCGGGGGACAGGGGAACTATGGCTACACCTTC. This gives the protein CASSFGGGQGNYGYTF.